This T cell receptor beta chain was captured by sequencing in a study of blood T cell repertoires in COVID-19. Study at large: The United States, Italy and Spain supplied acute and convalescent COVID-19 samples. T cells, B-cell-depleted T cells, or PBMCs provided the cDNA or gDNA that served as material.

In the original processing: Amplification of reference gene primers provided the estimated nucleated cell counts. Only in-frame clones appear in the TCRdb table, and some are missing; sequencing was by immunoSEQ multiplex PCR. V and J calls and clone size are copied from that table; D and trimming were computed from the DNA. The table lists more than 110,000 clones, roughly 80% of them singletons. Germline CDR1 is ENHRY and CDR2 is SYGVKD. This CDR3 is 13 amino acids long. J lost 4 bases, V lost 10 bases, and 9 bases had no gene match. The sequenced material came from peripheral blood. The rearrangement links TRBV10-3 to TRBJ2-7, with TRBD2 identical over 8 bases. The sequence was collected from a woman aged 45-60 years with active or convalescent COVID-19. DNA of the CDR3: TGTGCCACAATGGAGGCTAGCGGGTACGAGCAGTACTTC. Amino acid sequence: CATMEASGYEQYF.